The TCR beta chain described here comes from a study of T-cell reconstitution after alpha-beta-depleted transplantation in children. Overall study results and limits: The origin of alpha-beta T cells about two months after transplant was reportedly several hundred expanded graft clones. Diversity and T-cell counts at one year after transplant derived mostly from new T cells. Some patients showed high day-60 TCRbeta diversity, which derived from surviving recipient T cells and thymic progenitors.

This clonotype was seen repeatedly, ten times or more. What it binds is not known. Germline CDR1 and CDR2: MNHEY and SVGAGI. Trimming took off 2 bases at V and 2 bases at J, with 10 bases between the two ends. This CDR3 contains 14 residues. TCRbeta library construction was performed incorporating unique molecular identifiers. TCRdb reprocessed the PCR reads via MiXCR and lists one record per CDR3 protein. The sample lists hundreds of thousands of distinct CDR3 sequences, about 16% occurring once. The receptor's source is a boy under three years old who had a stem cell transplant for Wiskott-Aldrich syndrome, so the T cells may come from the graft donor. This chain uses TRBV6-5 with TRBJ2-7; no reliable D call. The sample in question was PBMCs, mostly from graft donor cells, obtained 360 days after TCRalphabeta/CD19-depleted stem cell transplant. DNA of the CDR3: TGTGCCAGCAGTTACAGTACCGGACCCTACGAGCAGTACTTC. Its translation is CASSYSTGPYEQYF.